Listed below are T cell receptor beta chains from one sample, sequenced in a study of T-cell memory formation after mild COVID-19. From the 5' RACE reads, TCRdb called clonotypes with MiXCR, one entry per CDR3 protein. The sample has 550,000 to 700,000 distinct CDR3 sequences; 15% to 20% are singletons. The sequenced sample consisted of PBMCs or a T cell subset sorted from them (not recorded which). These receptors were obtained from an adult woman who had mild COVID-19 (a few samples of this study predate the infection). Cell type and time point are not known. The CDR3 runs from the conserved cysteine through the conserved F or W. A D gene is named only where the DNA matches it firmly. Part of the rows lack a size; the others show once, few, many or a class for expanded clones.

J gene,V gene,clone size,D gene,CDR3 protein,CDR3 DNA
TRBJ2-4,TRBV11-3,-,-,CASSLRGFGENIQYF,TGTGCCAGCAGCTTAAGGGGATTTGGGGAAAACATTCAGTACTTC
TRBJ2-5,TRBV5-1,-,-,CASSSLQGGGETKYF,TGCGCCAGCAGCTCCCTTCAGGGAGGAGGGGAGACCAAGTACTTC
TRBJ2-2,TRBV24-1,few,-,CATSDLGKSGELFF,TGTGCCACCAGTGATTTGGGCAAGTCCGGGGAGCTGTTTTTT
TRBJ1-1,TRBV20-1,few,TRBD1,CSARGFGTGHTEAFF,TGCAGTGCTAGAGGTTTCGGGACAGGCCACACTGAAGCTTTCTTT
TRBJ1-2,TRBV5-5,few,-,CASSLDTERSYGYTF,TGTGCCAGCAGCTTGGACACAGAGAGGAGCTATGGCTACACCTTC
TRBJ2-3,TRBV4-2,-,-,CASSQSPILQRADTQYF,TGTGCCAGCAGCCAATCGCCGATCCTCCAGCGAGCAGATACGCAGTATTTT
TRBJ2-1,TRBV24-1,-,TRBD2,CATSARGGASREQFF,TGTGCCACCAGTGCACGCGGGGGGGCAAGTCGTGAGCAGTTCTTC
TRBJ2-6,TRBV7-3,few,TRBD2,CASSLDEGGGTRGANVLTF,TGTGCCAGCAGCTTAGATGAAGGCGGGGGGACCAGAGGGGCCAACGTCCTGACTTTC
TRBJ2-1,TRBV30,-,-,CAWGLKSSYNEQFF,TGTGCCTGGGGTCTAAAGAGCTCCTACAATGAGCAGTTCTTC
TRBJ1-1,TRBV19,-,TRBD1,CASSIDQKRDSLNTEAFF,TGTGCCAGTAGTATAGATCAAAAACGGGACAGTTTGAACACTGAAGCTTTCTTT
TRBJ2-1,TRBV7-2,-,TRBD2,CASIKDRGAYNEQFF,TGTGCCAGCATCAAGGACCGGGGGGCCTACAATGAGCAGTTCTTC
TRBJ2-5,TRBV11-2,-,-,CASSPSWETQYF,TGTGCCAGCAGCCCCTCCTGGGAGACCCAGTACTTC
TRBJ2-1,TRBV2,many,TRBD2,CASVTGGDEQFF,TGTGCCAGCGTCACGGGAGGGGATGAGCAGTTCTTC
TRBJ2-6,TRBV12-3/TRBV12-4,few,-,CASSGFGGANVLTF,TGTGCCAGCAGTGGGTTCGGCGGGGCCAACGTCCTGACTTTC
TRBJ2-3,TRBV20-1,-,-,CSASESRWGSDTQYF,TGCAGTGCTAGTGAATCTAGATGGGGGTCAGATACGCAGTATTTT
TRBJ2-2,TRBV5-1,few,-,CASSHGTLNTGELFF,TGCGCCAGCAGCCACGGGACACTGAACACCGGGGAGCTGTTTTTT
TRBJ1-1,TRBV19,few,-,CASSGTLGSEAFF,TGTGCCAGTAGCGGGACCTTGGGGTCTGAAGCTTTCTTT
TRBJ2-7,TRBV29-1,few,-,CSVERTGHDEQYF,TGCAGCGTTGAACGGACGGGGCATGACGAGCAGTACTTC
TRBJ2-7,TRBV15,-,TRBD1,CATSRGTGPYEQYF,TGTGCCACCAGCAGAGGGACAGGGCCCTACGAGCAGTACTTC
TRBJ2-1,TRBV27,-,TRBD1,CASSLERPQGAANEQFF,TGTGCCAGCAGCTTAGAGCGTCCACAGGGGGCCGCGAATGAGCAGTTCTTC
TRBJ2-5,TRBV29-1,many,-,CSVVGGSKETQYF,TGCAGCGTTGTTGGGGGATCCAAAGAGACCCAGTACTTC
TRBJ2-5,TRBV7-2,few,-,CASSLPYRKTQYF,TGTGCCAGCAGCCTCCCCTATCGCAAGACCCAGTACTTC
TRBJ2-3,TRBV20-1,-,-,CSALSGSTDTQYF,TGCAGTGCCTTGAGCGGGAGCACAGATACGCAGTATTTT
TRBJ1-3,TRBV5-1,-,-,CASSLKGRSSGNTIYF,TGCGCCAGCAGCTTAAAGGGACGTAGCTCTGGAAACACCATATATTTT
TRBJ2-7,TRBV5-1,-,TRBD1,CASSSGTGKYF,TGCGCCAGCAGCTCTGGGACAGGGAAGTACTTC